This TCR beta chain was recovered during a study of blood T cell repertoires in COVID-19. Study background: Sites across the United States, Italy and Spain contributed samples from acute and convalescent COVID-19. T cells, B-cell-depleted T cells, or PBMCs supplied cDNA or gDNA.

Trimming shortened V by 2 bases and J by 3 bases, and 19 bases separated the two germline ends. Per the germline V gene, CDR1 is MNHEY and CDR2 is SVGEGT. The CDR3 runs to 17 residues. Per the original data handling: Amplified reference gene primers provided the basis for estimating nucleated cell counts. Libraries were prepared by immunoSEQ multiplex PCR; TCRdb keeps only in-frame clonotypes and omits some of them. V, J and clone size derive from that table, while D and trimming were established from the DNA sequence. The sample records 200,000 to 250,000 clones, 70% to 90% being singletons. The chain joins TRBV6-2 or TRBV6-3 to TRBJ1-2; weak D call: TRBD1 (6 bases). The receptor's source is a human donor in a cohort sampled during active COVID-19. Sequenced sample: peripheral blood. CDR3 region: CASSYRRGEQGDYGYTF. The CDR3 nucleotides are TGTGCCAGCAGTTACAGAAGAGGGGAACAGGGTGACTATGGCTACACCTTC.